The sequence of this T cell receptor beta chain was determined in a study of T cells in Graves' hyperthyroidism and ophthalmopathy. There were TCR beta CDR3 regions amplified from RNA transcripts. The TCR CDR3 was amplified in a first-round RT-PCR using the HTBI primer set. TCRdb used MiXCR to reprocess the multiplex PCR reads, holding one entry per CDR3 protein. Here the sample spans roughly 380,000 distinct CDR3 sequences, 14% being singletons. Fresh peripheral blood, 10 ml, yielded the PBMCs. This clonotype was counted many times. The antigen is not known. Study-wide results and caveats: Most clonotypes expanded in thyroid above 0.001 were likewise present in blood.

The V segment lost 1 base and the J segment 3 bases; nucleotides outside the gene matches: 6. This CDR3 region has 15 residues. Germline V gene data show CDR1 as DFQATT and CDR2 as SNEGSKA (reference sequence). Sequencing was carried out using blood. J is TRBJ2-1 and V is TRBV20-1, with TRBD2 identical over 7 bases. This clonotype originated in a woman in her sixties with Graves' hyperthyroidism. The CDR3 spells CSARAGGGFYNEQFF. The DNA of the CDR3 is TGCAGTGCTAGAGCGGGGGGAGGATTCTACAATGAGCAGTTCTTC.